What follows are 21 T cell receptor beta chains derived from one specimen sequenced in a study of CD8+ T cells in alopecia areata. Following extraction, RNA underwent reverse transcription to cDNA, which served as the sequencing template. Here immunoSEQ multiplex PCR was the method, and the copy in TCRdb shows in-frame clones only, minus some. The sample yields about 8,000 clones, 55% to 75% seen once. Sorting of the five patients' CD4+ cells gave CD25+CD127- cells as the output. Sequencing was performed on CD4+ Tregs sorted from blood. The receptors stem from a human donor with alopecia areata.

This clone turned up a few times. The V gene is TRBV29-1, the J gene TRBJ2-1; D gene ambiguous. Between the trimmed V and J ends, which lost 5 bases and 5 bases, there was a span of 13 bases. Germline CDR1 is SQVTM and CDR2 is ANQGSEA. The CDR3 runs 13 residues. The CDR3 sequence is CSVFRRTDNEQFF. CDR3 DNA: TGCAGCGTTTTTCGACGAACTGACAATGAGCAGTTCTTC.

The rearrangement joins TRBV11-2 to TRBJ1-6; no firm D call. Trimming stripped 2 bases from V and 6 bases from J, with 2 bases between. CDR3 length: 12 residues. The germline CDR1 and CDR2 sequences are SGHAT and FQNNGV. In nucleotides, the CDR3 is TGTGCCAGCAGCTTAATTAATTCACCCCTCCACTTT. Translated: CASSLINSPLHF.

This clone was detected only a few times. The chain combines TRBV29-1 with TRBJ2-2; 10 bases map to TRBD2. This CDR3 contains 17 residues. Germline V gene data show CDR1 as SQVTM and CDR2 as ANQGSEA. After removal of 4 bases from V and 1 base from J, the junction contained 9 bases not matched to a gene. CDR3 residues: CSVGPLASGGNTGELFF. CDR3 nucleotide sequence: TGCAGCGTTGGACCCCTGGCTAGCGGGGGGAACACCGGGGAGCTGTTTTTT.

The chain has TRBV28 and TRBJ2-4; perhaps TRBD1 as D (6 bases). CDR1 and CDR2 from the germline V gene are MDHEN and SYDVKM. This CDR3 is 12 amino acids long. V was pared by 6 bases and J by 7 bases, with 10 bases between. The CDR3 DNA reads TGTGCCAGCAGCAGGGGTTATAACATTCAGTACTTC. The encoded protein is CASSRGYNIQYF.

The CDR3 loop reads CASSPGQGANGYTF. As DNA, the CDR3 is TGTGCCAGCTCACCGGGACAGGGGGCTAATGGCTACACCTTC. This rearrangement joins TRBV18 to TRBJ1-2; 12 bases line up with TRBD1. Trimming at V came to 3 bases and at J to 6 bases, leaving 2 bases not matched to a gene. The CDR3 consists of 14 residues. Germline V CDR1 and CDR2: KGHSH, LQKENI.

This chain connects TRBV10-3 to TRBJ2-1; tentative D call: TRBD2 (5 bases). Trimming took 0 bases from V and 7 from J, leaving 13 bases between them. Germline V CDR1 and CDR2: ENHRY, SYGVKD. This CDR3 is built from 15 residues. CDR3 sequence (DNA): TGTGCCATCAGTGAGTCCCCCGTAGGAGGTAATGAGCAGTTCTTC. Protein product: CAISESPVGGNEQFF.

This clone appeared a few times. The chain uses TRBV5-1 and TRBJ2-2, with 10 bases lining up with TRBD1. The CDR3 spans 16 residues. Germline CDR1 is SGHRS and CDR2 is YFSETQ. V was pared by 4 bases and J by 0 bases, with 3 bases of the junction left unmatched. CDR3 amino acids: CASSTTGGSNTGELFF. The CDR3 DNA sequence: TGCGCCAGCAGCACGACAGGGGGCTCGAACACCGGGGAGCTGTTTTTT.

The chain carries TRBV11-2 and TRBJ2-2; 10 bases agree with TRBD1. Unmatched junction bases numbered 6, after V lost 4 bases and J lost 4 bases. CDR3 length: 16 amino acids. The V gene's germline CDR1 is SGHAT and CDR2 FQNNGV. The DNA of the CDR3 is TGTGCCAGCAGCTCACGACAGGGGGCTAGCACCGGGGAGCTGTTTTTT. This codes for CASSSRQGASTGELFF.

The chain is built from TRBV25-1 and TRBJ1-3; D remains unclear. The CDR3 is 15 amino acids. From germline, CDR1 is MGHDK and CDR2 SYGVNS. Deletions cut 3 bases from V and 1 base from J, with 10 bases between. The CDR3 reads CASSDRGISGNTIYF. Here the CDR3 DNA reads TGTGCCAGCAGTGATAGAGGAATTTCTGGAAACACCATATATTTT.

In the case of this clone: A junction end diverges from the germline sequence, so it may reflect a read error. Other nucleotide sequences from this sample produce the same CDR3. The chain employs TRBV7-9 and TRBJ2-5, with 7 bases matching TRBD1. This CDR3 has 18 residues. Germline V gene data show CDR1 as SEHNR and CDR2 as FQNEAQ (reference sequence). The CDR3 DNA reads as TGTGCCAGTAGCTTAGGGACAGCTACTTCGTTTTGGCGTGAGACCCAGTACTTC. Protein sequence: CASSLGTATSFWRETQYF.

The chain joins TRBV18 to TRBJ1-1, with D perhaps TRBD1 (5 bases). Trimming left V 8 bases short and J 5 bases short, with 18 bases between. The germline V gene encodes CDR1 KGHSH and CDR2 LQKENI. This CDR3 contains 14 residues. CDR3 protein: CASDRSGGVTEAFF. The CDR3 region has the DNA TGTGCCAGCGATCGATCGGGGGGAGTTACTGAAGCTTTCTTT.

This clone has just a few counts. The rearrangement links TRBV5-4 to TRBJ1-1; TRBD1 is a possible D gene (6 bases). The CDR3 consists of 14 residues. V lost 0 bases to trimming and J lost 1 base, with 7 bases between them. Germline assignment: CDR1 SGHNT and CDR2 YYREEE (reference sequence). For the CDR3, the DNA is TGTGCCAGCAGCTTGGGGACAGCGAACACTGAAGCTTTCTTT. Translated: CASSLGTANTEAFF.

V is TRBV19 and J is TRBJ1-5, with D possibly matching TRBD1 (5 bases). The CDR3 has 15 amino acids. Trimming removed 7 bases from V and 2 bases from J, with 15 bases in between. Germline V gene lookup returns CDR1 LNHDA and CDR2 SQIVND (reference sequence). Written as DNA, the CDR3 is TGTGCCAGTACAGACAGCCACCCTGGCAATCAGCCCCAGCATTTT. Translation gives CASTDSHPGNQPQHF.

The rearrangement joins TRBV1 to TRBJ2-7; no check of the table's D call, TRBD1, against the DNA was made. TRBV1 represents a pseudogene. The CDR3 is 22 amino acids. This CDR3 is CTSSQGGRCRGRLLWGTYEQYF. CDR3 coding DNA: TGCACCAGCAGCCAAGGCGGCCGCTGCAGAGGAAGACTTCTTTGGGGCACCTACGAGCAGTACTTC.

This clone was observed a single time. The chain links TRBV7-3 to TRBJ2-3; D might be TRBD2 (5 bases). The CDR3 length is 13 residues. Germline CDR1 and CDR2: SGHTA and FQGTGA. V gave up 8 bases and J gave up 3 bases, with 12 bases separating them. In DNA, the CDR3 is TGTGCCAGCGCACATCCGGGGACAGATACGCAGTATTTT. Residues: CASAHPGTDTQYF.

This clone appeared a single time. CDR3: CASSRDGAASSYNEQFF. The CDR3 nucleotides are TGCGCCAGCAGCCGGGATGGGGCGGCGAGCTCCTACAATGAGCAGTTCTTC. The J gene is TRBJ2-1, the V gene TRBV5-1; D tentatively reads TRBD1 or TRBD2 (5 bases each). The CDR3 is 17 residues long. The V gene lost 4 bases and the J gene lost 0 bases, with 17 bases spanning the gap. Germline CDR1 reads SGHRS; CDR2 reads YFSETQ.

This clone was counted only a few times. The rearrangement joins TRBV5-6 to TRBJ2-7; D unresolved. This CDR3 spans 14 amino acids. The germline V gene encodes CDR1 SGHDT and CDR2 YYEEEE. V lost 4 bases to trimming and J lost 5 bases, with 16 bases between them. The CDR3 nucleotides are TGTGCCAGCAGCCCAGACCACCGCCGGGACGAGCAGTACTTC. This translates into CASSPDHRRDEQYF. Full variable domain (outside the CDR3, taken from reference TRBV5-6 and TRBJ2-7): DAGVTQSPTHLIKTRGQQVTLRCSPKSGHDTVSWYQQALGQGPQFIFQYYEEEERQRGNFPDRFSGHQFPNYSSELNVNALLLGDSALYLCASSPDHRRDEQYFGPGTRLTVT.

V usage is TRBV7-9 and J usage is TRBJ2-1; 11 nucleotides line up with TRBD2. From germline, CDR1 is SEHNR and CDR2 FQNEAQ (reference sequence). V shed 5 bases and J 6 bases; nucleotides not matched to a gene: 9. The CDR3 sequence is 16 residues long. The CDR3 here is CASSLIAGGPGNEQFF. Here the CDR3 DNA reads TGTGCCAGCAGCCTAATAGCGGGAGGGCCGGGCAATGAGCAGTTCTTC.

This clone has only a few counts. CDR3 region: CASSSGLAAGELFF. The CDR3 DNA is TGTGCCAGCAGCTCGGGACTAGCGGCCGGGGAGCTGTTTTTT. This sequence joins TRBV7-9 and TRBJ2-2; TRBD2 agrees at 11 bases. The CDR3 sequence is 14 residues long. The V gene end was trimmed by 4 bases and the J gene end by 6 bases; junction bases not matched to a gene: 1. Germline V gene lookup returns CDR1 SEHNR and CDR2 FQNEAQ (reference sequence).

CDR3 in DNA: TGCAGCGTCGACAGGGGGCGGAACCACGAGCAGTACTTC. This encodes CSVDRGRNHEQYF. The J gene is TRBJ2-7, the V gene TRBV29-1; 10 bases agree with TRBD1. J lost 5 bases, V lost 6 bases, and 7 bases had no gene match. CDR1 is SQVTM, CDR2 ANQGSEA, per germline. This CDR3 spans 13 amino acids.

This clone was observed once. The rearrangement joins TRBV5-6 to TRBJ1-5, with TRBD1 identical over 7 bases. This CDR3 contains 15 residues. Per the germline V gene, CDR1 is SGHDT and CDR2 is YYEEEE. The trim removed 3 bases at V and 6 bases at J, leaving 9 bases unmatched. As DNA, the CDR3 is TGTGCCAGCAGCTGGGGGACAGCTCTCGGTCAGCCCCAGCATTTT. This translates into CASSWGTALGQPQHF. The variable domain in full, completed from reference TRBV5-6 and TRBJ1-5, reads DAGVTQSPTHLIKTRGQQVTLRCSPKSGHDTVSWYQQALGQGPQFIFQYYEEEERQRGNFPDRFSGHQFPNYSSELNVNALLLGDSALYLCASSWGTALGQPQHFGDGTRLSIL.